This T cell receptor (beta chain) was sequenced in a study of cytomegalovirus exposure and HLA in healthy donors (dated by TCRdb to 2017 to 2019). About the investigation overall: In an earlier analysis of approximately 640 of the donors, about 260 Gb of sequence data and approximately 120 million unique TCR beta sequences from roughly 180 million T cells were reported. Approximately 330 gigabases of sequencing data and about 92 million unique TCR sequences made up an early release that covered approximately 620 HLA-typed donors. Among the roughly 390 genotyped donors, around 81% belonged to the genetic ancestry cluster associated with self-reported Caucasian donors. The study aimed to test whether signatures of past pathogen exposure could be identified by cataloging public T cell receptors. The study used immunosequencing to profile the T cell repertoires of several hundred subjects and linked those repertoires to cytomegalovirus serostatus. A separate validation cohort of 100 to 150 different subjects was used in addition to the roughly 620-subject first cohort. To predict cytomegalovirus infection status, the study combined high-throughput TCR immunosequencing, statistical association of individual TCRs with disease status, and machine learning. A later analysis re-analyzed previously published TCR beta repertoires from roughly 630 donors and added high-resolution HLA genotyping to study TCR occurrence patterns. The later analysis used no new phenotypic data to find candidate immune exposures, relying instead on TCR beta sequences and their occurrence across donors. To decide whether each TCR beta V gene segment behaved as functional or pseudogenic, an earlier analysis of some 600 of the donors relied on high-throughput TCR beta sequencing. Donor age, sex, ethnicity and CMV serostatus were compiled together with the repertoire data. In a later genetic analysis, genome-wide SNP genotypes for about three fifths of the 666 donors were used, and that subset was treated as a discovery cohort. All discovery cohort repertoires had been generated using a single sequencing platform. Class I and class II HLA loci were covered by the typing at four-digit resolution. Typing coverage differed by locus: A, B, C, DRB1 and DQB1 were typed in about 620-640 donors, DQA1 in about 510, DPA1 in approximately 610, and DPB1 in around 490. Because of strong linkage in the cohort, four or five DR-DQ haplotypes were treated as single units for association and clustering. On average, roughly 250,000 unique TCR beta nucleotide sequences were sequenced per donor among some 430 genotyped donors of the cohort, with roughly a sixth of those sequences being non-productive. Summary of the overall study and its limitations: A further reported finding was that TCR beta sequences accurately predicted the HLA-A and HLA-B alleles for most subjects in the first cohort. Presence/absence analyses assumed roughly uniform sequencing depth across donors, an assumption that may not hold. A later genetic analysis associated a missense DCLRE1C variant with V-gene and J-gene trimming of TCR beta chains, and an independent cohort replicated the association. In a later analysis, the rate of TCR association differed among HLA loci, with DRB1 alleles having the most associated TCRs and HLA-C alleles having the fewest. In both the original and validation cohorts, the classifier was reported to diagnose cytomegalovirus status with high specificity and sensitivity. Only TCR beta chains were sequenced in this cohort, and the absence of alpha or paired-chain data limited detectable features. According to a later genetic analysis, donors in an Asian-associated ancestry cluster had fewer N-insertions in productive TCRs than the approximately 700-donor mean. In a later analysis, several top co-occurrence clusters were reported to appear linked to parvovirus B19, influenza, CMV and Epstein-Barr virus. A later analysis found that HLA-associated TCR beta chains were more clonally expanded and had lower generation probabilities than equally common non-associated chains. Broadly in line with IMGT annotations, most TCR beta V segments showed up in productive rearrangements about 87% or about 30% of the time in an earlier analysis of several hundred of the donors. The only immune exposure information available for the cohort was CMV serostatus. Because some donors lacked HLA typing at each locus, the association tests relied only on the typed subset. In a later analysis, 15,000 to 20,000 TCR beta sequences were associated with specific HLA alleles at a false discovery rate of 0.05. Linkage disequilibrium might explain the correlated functional status among segregating V segments, but an unknown experimental factor could not be excluded. The study listed 164 TCR beta chains as associated with cytomegalovirus. Most TCR sequences were observed very rarely across donors, whereas some public TCRs were present in many individuals. The earlier analysis of nearly 600 of the donors excluded around 17 rarely observed V segments, including chromosome 9 orphons, because counts were too low. The authors suggested that the approach could potentially be generalized to other disease states and immunological phenotypes. In vitro tests confirmed that a few of the cytomegalovirus-associated TCR beta chains recognize cytomegalovirus antigens. According to a later analysis, most CMV-associated TCR beta chains appeared to be HLA-restricted, and the HLA associations seemed to be driven largely by CMV exposure. When HLA alleles, especially DR and DQ, strongly co-occurred, attributing TCR associations to individual alleles was difficult. The sequencing pipeline was judged likely to have produced a cluster of highly shared sequence variants as a technical artifact. Because the 87-base-pair reads could not distinguish some IMGT-functional V segments, including TRBV6-2 and TRBV6-3, those segments were excluded.

Points on this clone: What this receptor recognizes is not known. No qualities accompany the bases; no much larger clone lies one base away.

The protocol used for the library was the immunoSEQ multiplex PCR assay. The multiplex PCR relied on a mix of 60 forward primers for TCR Vbeta segments and 13 reverse primers for TCR Jbeta segments. Amplification of the CDR3 region of rearranged TCR beta genes was performed with a multiplex PCR assay on genomic DNA. The amplified TCR beta libraries were sequenced on the Illumina HiSeq System as 87-base-pair reads. The authors' pipeline ran thus. In a later analysis, roughly 80 million unique TCR beta chains were counted across the roughly 670 repertoires, and approximately 11 million of these chains were shared by at least two donors. Raw reads were error-corrected and collapsed into unique sequences with a nearest-neighbor algorithm that merged closely related sequences to remove PCR and sequencing errors. V, D and J gene segments were assigned by aligning CDR3 sequences to IMGT reference sequences. For a sequence to be retained, a match of at least six nucleotides was required to both a V gene segment and a J gene segment. A rearrangement counted as productive if the CDR3 had no stop codons and remained in frame with V and J, and every other rearrangement counted as non-productive. Following IMGT convention, CDR3 was defined as the stretch from the second conserved V-encoded cysteine to the conserved J-encoded phenylalanine. In an earlier analysis of 550 to 650 of the donors, sequences lacking an unambiguous match to a single V gene segment were excluded. An earlier analysis of 450 to 650 of the donors called V segments functional above 56.7% productive rearrangements and segregating when the between-donor standard deviation exceeded 5%. A statistical classification framework was developed to diagnose cytomegalovirus status using the catalog of TCR beta chain sequences. V and J gene assignment, in a later analysis, came from comparing TCR nucleotide sequences with IMGT/GENE-DB human TR gene sequences. The TCRdist pipeline was used in a later analysis to assign CDR3 sequences and most-parsimonious VDJ recombination scenarios. A later analysis defined each TCR beta chain by its CDR3 amino acid sequence plus V-gene family, and excluded reads lacking a unique V-gene family. A later analysis removed 592 highly shared, low-generation-probability nucleotide sequences to deal with suspected cross-contamination and a sequencing artifact. In a later analysis, a clonal expansion index for each public chain was calculated from normalized within-repertoire ranks of inferred template counts. Generation probabilities in a later analysis came from a VDJ recombination model fitted to out-of-frame rearrangements, and those results were checked against IGoR. In a later analysis, TCR-TCR, TCR-HLA and TCR-CMV co-occurrence was scored with hypergeometric tests, and a repertoire-size bias correction was applied to TCR pairs. A later analysis estimated false discovery rates by permuting HLA or CMV assignments 20 times. In a later analysis, co-occurring TCRs were grouped using DBSCAN, with TCRdist sequence similarity added in when clustering inside HLA-allele-positive subsets. For co-occurrence clustering, repertoires with fewer than 30,000 or more than 120,000 public chains were excluded, along with a handful of repertoires with anomalous nucleotide sharing. TCRdb carries this immuneACCESS record with in-frame sequences only. Its versions omit some clonotypes, under half of them owing to an unresolved V gene in the studies checked, with the rest unexplained. The D gene and trimming were derived from the DNA, and the V and J assignments and clone size from that table. This sample gives 200,000 to 250,000 clones in total; around 80% of them show up just once. Around 0.63% of the sample is in the top ten clones.

CDR1 and CDR2 are drawn from the germline V gene (reference sequence): LNHDA, SQIVND. From the cysteine up to the phenylalanine, the CDR3 has a length of 13 residues. The DNA shown is the 39-base CDR3, in frame from base 1. V and J are trimmed by 6 bases and 4 bases, and the gene matches miss 3 bases of the junction. The cohort consisted of 666 healthy bone marrow donors. At the time of sampling, all cohort members were nominally healthy, though unrecorded immune exposures were likely present. The donor was CMV seronegative and belonged to the group of around 400 seronegative cohort members. Every donor gave a peripheral blood sample, and the peripheral blood mononuclear cells from that sample were used for TCR beta sequencing. The Qiagen DNeasy Blood Extraction Kit was used to extract genomic DNA from the blood cell samples.

The sequence was obtained from a man aged 18 to 29 in good health and CMV-seronegative. The sample taken for sequencing was PBMCs. This chain is built from TRBV19 and TRBJ1-1; 9 central bases correspond to TRBD1. The CDR3 reads CASRLDRGTEAFF. The DNA reads as follows: TGTGCCAGTAGGTTGGACAGGGGCACTGAAGCTTTCTTT.